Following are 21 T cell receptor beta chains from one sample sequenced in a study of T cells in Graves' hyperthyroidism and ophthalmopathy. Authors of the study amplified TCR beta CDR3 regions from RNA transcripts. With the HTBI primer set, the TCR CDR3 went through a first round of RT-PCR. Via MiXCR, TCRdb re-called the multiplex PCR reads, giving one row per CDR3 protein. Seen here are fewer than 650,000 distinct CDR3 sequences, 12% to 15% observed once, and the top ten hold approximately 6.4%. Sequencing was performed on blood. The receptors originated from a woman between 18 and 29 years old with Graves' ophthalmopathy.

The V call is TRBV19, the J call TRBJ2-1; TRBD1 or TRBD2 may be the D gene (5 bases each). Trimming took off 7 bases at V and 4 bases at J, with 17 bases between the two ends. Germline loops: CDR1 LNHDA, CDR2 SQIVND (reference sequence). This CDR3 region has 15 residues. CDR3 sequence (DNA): TGTGCCAGTAATACGAGGGGTCCCCTGTACAATGAGCAGTTCTTC. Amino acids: CASNTRGPLYNEQFF.

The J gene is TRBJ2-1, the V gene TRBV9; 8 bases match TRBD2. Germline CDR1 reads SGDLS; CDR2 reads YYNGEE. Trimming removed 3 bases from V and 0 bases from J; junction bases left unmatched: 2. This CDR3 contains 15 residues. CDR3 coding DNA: TGTGCCAGCAGCGCTCGGGGGGGCTCCTACAATGAGCAGTTCTTC. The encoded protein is CASSARGGSYNEQFF.

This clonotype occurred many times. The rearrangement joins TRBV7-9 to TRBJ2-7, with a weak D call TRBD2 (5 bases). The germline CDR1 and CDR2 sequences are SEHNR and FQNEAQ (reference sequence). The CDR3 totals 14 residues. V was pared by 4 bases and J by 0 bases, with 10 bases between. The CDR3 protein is CASSWTVSSYEQYF. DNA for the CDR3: TGTGCCAGCAGCTGGACTGTCAGCTCCTACGAGCAGTACTTC.

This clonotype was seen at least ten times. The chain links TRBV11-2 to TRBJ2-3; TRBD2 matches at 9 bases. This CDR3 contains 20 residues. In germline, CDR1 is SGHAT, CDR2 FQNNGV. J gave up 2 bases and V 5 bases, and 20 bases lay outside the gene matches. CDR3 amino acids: CASSPPRRRGRADDTDTQYF. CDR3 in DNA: TGTGCCAGCAGCCCCCCGAGGCGCCGCGGGAGGGCCGATGACACAGATACGCAGTATTTT.

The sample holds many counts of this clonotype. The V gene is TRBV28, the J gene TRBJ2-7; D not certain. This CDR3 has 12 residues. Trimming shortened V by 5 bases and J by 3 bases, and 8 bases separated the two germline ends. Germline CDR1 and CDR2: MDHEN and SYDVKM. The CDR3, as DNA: TGTGCCAGCAGTCCAACCCACTACGAGCAGTACTTC. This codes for CASSPTHYEQYF.

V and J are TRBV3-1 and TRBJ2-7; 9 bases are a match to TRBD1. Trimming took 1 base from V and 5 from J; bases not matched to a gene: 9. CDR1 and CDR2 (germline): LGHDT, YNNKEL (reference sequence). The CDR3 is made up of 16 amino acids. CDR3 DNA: TGTGCCAGCAGCCAAGCCCCGGGGACAGGGATCAACGAGCAGTACTTC. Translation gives CASSQAPGTGINEQYF.

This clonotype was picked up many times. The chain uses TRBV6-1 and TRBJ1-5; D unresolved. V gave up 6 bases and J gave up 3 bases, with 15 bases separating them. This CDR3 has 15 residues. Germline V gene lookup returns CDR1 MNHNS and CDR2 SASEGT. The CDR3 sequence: CASRYLTYDNQPQHF. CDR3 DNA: TGTGCCAGCAGGTACCTTACTTATGACAATCAGCCCCAGCATTTT.

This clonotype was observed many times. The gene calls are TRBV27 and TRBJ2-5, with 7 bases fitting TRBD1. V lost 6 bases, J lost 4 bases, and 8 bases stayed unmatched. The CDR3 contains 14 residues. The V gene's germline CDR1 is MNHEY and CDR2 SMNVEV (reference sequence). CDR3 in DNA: TGTGCCAGCAGGGTACAGGGGATGGGAGAGACCCAGTACTTC. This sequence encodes CASRVQGMGETQYF.

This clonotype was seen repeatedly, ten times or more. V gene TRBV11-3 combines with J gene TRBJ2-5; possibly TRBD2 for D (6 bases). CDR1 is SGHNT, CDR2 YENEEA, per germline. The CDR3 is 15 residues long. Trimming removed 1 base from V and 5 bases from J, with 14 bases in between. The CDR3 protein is CASSLGLVVSETQYF. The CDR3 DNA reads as TGTGCCAGCAGCTTAGGACTAGTGGTTTCTGAGACCCAGTACTTC.

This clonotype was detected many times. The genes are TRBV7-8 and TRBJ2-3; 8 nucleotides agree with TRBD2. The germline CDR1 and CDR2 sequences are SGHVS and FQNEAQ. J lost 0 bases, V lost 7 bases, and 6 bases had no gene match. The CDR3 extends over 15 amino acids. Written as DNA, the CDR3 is TGTGCCAGCACCGGGAGCGGGAGAAGCACAGATACGCAGTATTTT. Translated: CASTGSGRSTDTQYF.

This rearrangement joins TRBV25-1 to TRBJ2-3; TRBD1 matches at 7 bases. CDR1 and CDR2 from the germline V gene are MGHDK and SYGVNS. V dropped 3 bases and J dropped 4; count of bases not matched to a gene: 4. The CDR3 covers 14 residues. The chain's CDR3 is CASSEAGGPDTQYF. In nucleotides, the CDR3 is TGTGCCAGCAGTGAGGCAGGGGGACCAGATACGCAGTATTTT.

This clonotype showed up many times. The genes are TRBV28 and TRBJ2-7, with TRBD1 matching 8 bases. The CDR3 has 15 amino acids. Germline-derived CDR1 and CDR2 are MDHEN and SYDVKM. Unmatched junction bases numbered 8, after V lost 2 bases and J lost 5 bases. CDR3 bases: TGTGCCAGCAGTTTACATTCGGACAGGGCCCACGAGCAGTACTTC. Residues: CASSLHSDRAHEQYF.

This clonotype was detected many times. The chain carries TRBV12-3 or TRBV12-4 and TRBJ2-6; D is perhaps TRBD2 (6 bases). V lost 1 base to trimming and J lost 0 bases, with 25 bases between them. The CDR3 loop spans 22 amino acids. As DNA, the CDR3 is TGTGCCAGCAGTTTAGGGAGACTAGGATACCCTCACCTTAGCTCTGGGGCCAACGTCCTGACTTTC. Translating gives CASSLGRLGYPHLSSGANVLTF.

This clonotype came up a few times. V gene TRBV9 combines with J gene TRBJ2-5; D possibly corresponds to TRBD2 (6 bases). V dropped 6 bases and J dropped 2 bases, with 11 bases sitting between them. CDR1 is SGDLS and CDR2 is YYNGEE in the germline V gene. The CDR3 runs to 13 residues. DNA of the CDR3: TGTGCCAGCAACTTTGGGGGGCAAGAGACCCAGTACTTC. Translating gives CASNFGGQETQYF. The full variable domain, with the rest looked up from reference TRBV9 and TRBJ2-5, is DSGVTQTPKHLITATGQRVTLRCSPRSGDLSVYWYQQSLDQGLQFLIQYYNGEERAKGNILERFSAQQFPDLHSELNLSSLELGDSALYFCASNFGGQETQYFGPGTRLLVL.

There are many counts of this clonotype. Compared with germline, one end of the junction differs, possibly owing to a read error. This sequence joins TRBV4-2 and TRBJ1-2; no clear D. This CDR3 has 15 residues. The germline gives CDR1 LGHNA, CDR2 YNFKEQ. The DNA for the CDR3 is TGCGCCAGCAGCCAAGGCATAGGTCCTAACTATGGCTACACCTTC. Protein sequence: CASSQGIGPNYGYTF.

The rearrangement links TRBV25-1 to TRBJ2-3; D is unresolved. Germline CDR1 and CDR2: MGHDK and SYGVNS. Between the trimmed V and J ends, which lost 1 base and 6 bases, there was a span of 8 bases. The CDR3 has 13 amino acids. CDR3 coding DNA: TGTGCCAGCAGTGAATTCCGCCAGGATACGCAGTATTTT. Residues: CASSEFRQDTQYF. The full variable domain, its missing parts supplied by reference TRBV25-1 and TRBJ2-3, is EADIYQTPRYLVIGTGKKITLECSQTMGHDKMYWYQQDPGMELHLIHYSYGVNSTEKGDLSSESTVSRIRTEHFPLTLESARPSHTSQYLCASSEFRQDTQYFGPGTRLTVL.

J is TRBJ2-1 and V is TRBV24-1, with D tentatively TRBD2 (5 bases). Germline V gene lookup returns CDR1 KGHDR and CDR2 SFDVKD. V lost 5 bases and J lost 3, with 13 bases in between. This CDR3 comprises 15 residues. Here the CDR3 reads CATSGGSGSYNEQFF. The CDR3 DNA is TGTGCCACCAGTGGAGGAAGCGGAAGCTACAATGAGCAGTTCTTC.

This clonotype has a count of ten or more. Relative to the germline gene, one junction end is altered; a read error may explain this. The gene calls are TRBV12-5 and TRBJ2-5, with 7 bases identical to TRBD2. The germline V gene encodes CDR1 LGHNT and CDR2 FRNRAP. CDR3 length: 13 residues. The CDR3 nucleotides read TGTGTTAGTGGCAGGGAGGGTACGGAGACCCAGTACTTC. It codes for CVSGREGTETQYF.

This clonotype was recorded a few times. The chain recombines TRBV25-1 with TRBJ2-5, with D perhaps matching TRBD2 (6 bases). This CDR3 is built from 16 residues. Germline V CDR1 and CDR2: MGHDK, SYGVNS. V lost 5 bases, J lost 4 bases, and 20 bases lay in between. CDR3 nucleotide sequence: TGTGCCAGCAGTCCAAAGGCGGGATCCGGGGGAGAGACCCAGTACTTC. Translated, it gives CASSPKAGSGGETQYF.

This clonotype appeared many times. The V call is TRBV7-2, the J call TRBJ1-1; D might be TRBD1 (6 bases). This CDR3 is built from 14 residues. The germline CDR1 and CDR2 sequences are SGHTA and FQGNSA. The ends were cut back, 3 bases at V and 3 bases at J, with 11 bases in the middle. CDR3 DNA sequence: TGTGCCAGCAGCTTCGGGGGGCGGCACACTGAAGCTTTCTTT. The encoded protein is CASSFGGRHTEAFF. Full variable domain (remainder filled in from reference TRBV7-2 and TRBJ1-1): GAGVSQSPSNKVTEKGKDVELRCDPISGHTALYWYRQSLGQGLEFLIYFQGNSAPDKSGLPSDRFSAERTGGSVSTLTIQRTQQEDSAVYLCASSFGGRHTEAFFGQGTRLTVV.

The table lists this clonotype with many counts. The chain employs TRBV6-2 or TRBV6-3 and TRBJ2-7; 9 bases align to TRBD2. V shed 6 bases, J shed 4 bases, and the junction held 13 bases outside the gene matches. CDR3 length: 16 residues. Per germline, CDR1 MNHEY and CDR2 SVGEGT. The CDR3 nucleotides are TGTGCCAGCAGGGAGACTAGCGGCTATCTCTTTTACGAGCAGTACTTC. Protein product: CASRETSGYLFYEQYF.